These T cell receptor beta chains were read from a single sample in a study of technical replicates of blood from a few donors. The table came from immunoSEQ multiplex PCR; TCRdb's copy has only in-frame clones and leaves some out. The repertoire holds 60,000 to 85,000 clones, with approximately 96% as singletons. The sequencing input was T cells isolated from PBMCs. The source is a human donor in good health. CDR3s include the opening cysteine and the closing phenylalanine or tryptophan. Each record gives: J gene, D gene, clone size, V gene, CDR3 protein, CDR3 DNA. D genes are given only for firm matches. Only some rows state a clone size, as once, few, many or a class for expanded clones.

TRBJ1-6,NA,NA,TRBV5-6,CASTLRGSPLHF,TGTGCCAGCACCTTACGCGGTTCACCCCTCCACTTT
TRBJ2-2,NA,once,TRBV28,CASILTIGTGELFF,TGTGCCAGCATCCTCACCATCGGGACCGGGGAGCTGTTTTTT
TRBJ2-7,TRBD2,NA,TRBV7-9,CASSLELAGVREQYF,TGTGCCAGCAGCTTAGAGCTAGCGGGAGTACGGGAGCAGTACTTC
TRBJ1-5,NA,NA,TRBV30,CAWSTGNMRQPQHF,TGTGCCTGGAGTACAGGGAATATGCGTCAGCCCCAGCATTTT
TRBJ2-2,TRBD1,NA,TRBV19,CASSGWTGGTGELFF,TGTGCCAGCTCGGGGTGGACAGGGGGGACCGGGGAGCTGTTTTTT
TRBJ2-5,NA,NA,TRBV5-1,CASSPTGSGETQYF,TGCGCCAGCAGCCCAACAGGGAGTGGAGAGACCCAGTACTTC
TRBJ2-3,NA,NA,TRBV11-2,CASSLEVSGTDTQYF,TGTGCCAGCAGCTTAGAAGTTAGCGGCACAGATACGCAGTATTTT
TRBJ1-1,NA,NA,TRBV5-1,CASSALMEFSSTEAFF,TGCGCCAGCAGCGCACTTATGGAGTTTTCTTCGACTGAAGCTTTCTTT
TRBJ2-7,NA,NA,TRBV19,CASSRGAYEQYF,TGTGCCAGTAGTCGGGGGGCGTACGAGCAGTACTTC
TRBJ1-2,TRBD1,NA,TRBV29-1,CSAGQGNYGYTF,TGCAGCGCAGGACAGGGTAACTATGGCTACACCTTC
TRBJ2-1,TRBD2,NA,TRBV7-6,CASSLAGGDNEQFF,TGTGCCAGCAGTCTAGCGGGAGGGGACAATGAGCAGTTCTTC
TRBJ1-1,NA,NA,TRBV29-1,CSPLGGRTEAFF,TGCAGCCCCCTAGGGGGAAGAACTGAAGCTTTCTTT
TRBJ2-2,NA,NA,TRBV4-1,CASSDNRALANTGELFF,TGCGCCAGCAGCGATAACAGGGCCCTAGCGAACACCGGGGAGCTGTTTTTT
TRBJ1-3,NA,once,TRBV19,CASKALYSGNTIYF,TGTGCCAGTAAAGCTTTATACTCTGGAAACACCATATATTTT
TRBJ2-7,TRBD1,NA,TRBV28,CAATGQLYEQYF,TGTGCCGCCACGGGACAGTTATACGAGCAGTACTTC
TRBJ1-2,NA,once,TRBV6-5,CASSYWGDEGYTF,TGTGCCAGCAGTTACTGGGGCGACGAAGGCTACACCTTC
TRBJ2-7,TRBD2,NA,TRBV28,CASSSQREGDEQYF,TGTGCCAGCAGTTCGCAGCGGGAGGGCGACGAGCAGTACTTC
TRBJ1-2,NA,NA,TRBV2,CASRGGQNYGYTF,TGTGCCAGCAGAGGTGGACAGAACTATGGCTACACCTTC
TRBJ1-2,NA,NA,TRBV30,CAWSDDRSNYGYTF,TGTGCCTGGAGTGATGACAGATCTAACTATGGCTACACCTTC
TRBJ1-2,TRBD1,NA,TRBV4-1,CASSQGWGTGVYGYTF,TGCGCCAGCAGCCAAGGCTGGGGGACAGGAGTCTATGGCTACACCTTC
TRBJ2-3,NA,NA,TRBV28,CASSVIQIRGPDTQYF,TGTGCCAGCAGTGTAATACAAATCCGGGGTCCAGATACGCAGTATTTT
TRBJ1-4,TRBD1,NA,TRBV12-5,CASGLTGQGYLKLFF,TGTGCTAGTGGTTTGACGGGACAGGGATACCTCAAACTGTTTTTT
TRBJ1-2,NA,NA,TRBV18,CASSPSDSRVLGYTF,TGTGCCAGCTCACCATCCGACAGTCGGGTTCTTGGCTACACCTTC
TRBJ1-1,NA,once,TRBV7-6,CASSLGAGNTEAFF,TGTGCCAGCAGCTTAGGGGCAGGGAACACTGAAGCTTTCTTT
TRBJ2-5,NA,NA,TRBV7-2,CASSLRGRVFETQYF,TGTGCCAGCAGCTTACGCGGGCGCGTCTTTGAGACCCAGTACTTC
TRBJ2-1,NA,NA,TRBV6-1,CASRQDYEQFF,TGTGCCAGCAGGCAGGACTATGAGCAGTTCTTC
TRBJ1-2,TRBD1,once,TRBV10-2,CASSDLRMRQGGYGYTF,TGCGCCAGCAGTGATCTAAGAATGCGTCAGGGGGGCTATGGCTACACCTTC
TRBJ2-5,NA,NA,TRBV5-1,CASSVGGTQETQYF,TGCGCCAGCAGTGTTGGAGGGACCCAAGAGACCCAGTACTTC
TRBJ1-4,TRBD1,NA,TRBV27,CASRSLRKSTGMVWNEKLFF,TGTGCCAGCAGAAGTCTCCGGAAGTCGACAGGGATGGTTTGGAATGAAAAACTGTTTTTT
TRBJ2-5,NA,NA,TRBV7-9,CASSVEETQYF,TGTGCCAGCAGCGTCGAGGAGACCCAGTACTTC
TRBJ2-7,NA,NA,TRBV28,CASSLDGFEQYF,TGTGCCAGCAGTTTAGACGGGTTCGAGCAGTACTTC
TRBJ2-5,NA,NA,TRBV10-3,CAISESKAVGETQYF,TGTGCCATCAGTGAGTCGAAGGCGGTTGGAGAGACCCAGTACTTC
TRBJ2-1,NA,NA,TRBV11-3,CASSLRNEQFF,TGTGCCAGCAGCCTTCGTAATGAGCAGTTCTTC
TRBJ2-3,NA,NA,TRBV9,CASSVGSADTQYF,TGTGCCAGCAGCGTAGGGTCGGCAGATACGCAGTATTTT
TRBJ2-1,NA,once,TRBV7-2,CASSPYNEQFF,TGTGCCAGCAGCCCTTACAATGAGCAGTTCTTC
TRBJ1-2,NA,NA,TRBV11-2,CASSLVREAGYTF,TGTGCCAGCAGCTTAGTTCGCGAGGCCGGCTACACCTTC
TRBJ2-1,NA,NA,TRBV6-1,CASSGSIGNEQFF,TGTGCCAGCAGTGGTAGCATAGGCAATGAGCAGTTCTTC
TRBJ2-6,TRBD2,NA,TRBV6-1,CASSEYPSGSAGANVLTF,TGTGCCAGCAGTGAATATCCTAGCGGGAGTGCTGGGGCCAACGTCCTGACTTTC
TRBJ1-6,NA,NA,TRBV27,CASSLASTGRNSPLHF,TGTGCCAGCAGTCTCGCCTCGACAGGTCGTAATTCACCCCTCCACTTT
TRBJ2-7,TRBD2,once,TRBV2,CASTGTSGGPEQYF,TGTGCCAGCACTGGGACTAGCGGGGGTCCCGAGCAGTACTTC
TRBJ2-1,TRBD2,NA,TRBV5-4,CASSPKGTSGRGNEQFF,TGTGCCAGCAGCCCTAAGGGGACTAGCGGGAGAGGCAATGAGCAGTTCTTC
TRBJ2-7,NA,NA,TRBV2,CASSDPWDSNKYEQYF,TGTGCCAGCAGTGACCCCTGGGACTCGAACAAATACGAGCAGTACTTC
TRBJ1-5,TRBD1,NA,TRBV28,CASSPGQGPYSNQPQHF,TGTGCCAGCTCCCCGGGACAGGGGCCCTATAGCAATCAGCCCCAGCATTTT
TRBJ1-1,NA,NA,TRBV19,CASSIGPGTEAFF,TGTGCCAGTAGTATAGGTCCGGGAACTGAAGCTTTCTTT
TRBJ2-6,NA,NA,TRBV6-5,CASSPRVSGANVLTF,TGTGCCAGCAGTCCCCGGGTCTCTGGGGCCAACGTCCTGACTTTC
TRBJ2-7,NA,NA,TRBV19,CASSPQGYEQYF,TGTGCCAGTAGTCCACAGGGCTACGAGCAGTACTTC
TRBJ1-2,TRBD1,NA,TRBV2,CASSDRRTGGASGNYGYTF,TGTGCCAGCAGTGATAGGCGGACAGGGGGCGCGTCCGGTAACTATGGCTACACCTTC
TRBJ1-1,NA,NA,TRBV5-5,CASSSLRTAGREAFF,TGTGCCAGCAGCTCGCTACGGACAGCTGGCCGTGAAGCTTTCTTT